These T cell receptor beta chains were read from a single sample in a study of T cell changes during pregnancy in multiple sclerosis. This table comes from immunoSEQ multiplex PCR, and its TCRdb copy is limited to in-frame clones, with some not included. The table includes about 59,000 clones, roughly 93% detected once. The sequences come from CD4+ T cells from peripheral blood mononuclear cells, collected before pregnancy. Receptors originate from a female donor with multiple sclerosis, enrolled in a pregnancy study. Both conserved end residues are part of each CDR3. The order of the fields is clone size, V gene, D gene, J gene, CDR3 protein, CDR3 DNA. D genes are given only for firm matches. Clone size is given for some rows only: seen once, a few or many times, or a class if the clone is expanded.

.,TRBV27,.,TRBJ2-2,CASSSRIQVTGELFF,TGTGCCAGCAGTTCCCGGATACAGGTCACCGGGGAGCTGTTTTTT
.,TRBV27,TRBD2,TRBJ2-1,CASREASGRGSEQFF,TGTGCCAGCAGAGAGGCTAGCGGGAGGGGGAGTGAGCAGTTCTTC
.,TRBV23-1,.,TRBJ2-7,CASSPGMRGFDEQYF,TGCGCCAGCAGTCCCGGCATGCGAGGGTTCGACGAGCAGTACTTC
few,TRBV11-3,.,TRBJ1-1,CASSRTPQNTEAFF,TGTGCCAGCAGCCGGACACCTCAGAACACTGAAGCTTTCTTT
once,TRBV16,TRBD2,TRBJ2-1,CASSPTSASYNEQFF,TGTGCCAGCAGCCCCACTAGCGCCTCCTACAATGAGCAGTTCTTC
.,TRBV30,.,TRBJ1-5,CAWSGDMLDQPQHF,TGTGCCTGGAGTGGGGACATGCTGGATCAGCCCCAGCATTTT
.,TRBV21-1,.,TRBJ2-5,CASSNGGATLETQYF,TGTGCCAGCAGCAACGGAGGGGCAACCCTAGAGACCCAGTACTTC
.,TRBV6-6,TRBD2,TRBJ2-7,CASSPREGRYYEQYF,TGTGCCAGCAGCCCGCGGGAGGGACGGTACTACGAGCAGTACTTC
.,TRBV11-1,TRBD2,TRBJ2-3,CASSLGSGRTDTQYF,TGTGCCAGCAGCTTAGGTAGCGGGAGAACAGATACGCAGTATTTT
once,TRBV30,.,TRBJ2-7,CAWRWTDEQYF,TGTGCCTGGAGGTGGACTGACGAGCAGTACTTC
.,TRBV5-6,.,TRBJ1-2,CASSSPPGTGVRGYTF,TGTGCCAGCAGCTCCCCACCCGGGACGGGGGTACGGGGCTACACCTTC
.,TRBV14,.,TRBJ2-7,CASSQLAAEQYF,TGTGCCAGCAGCCAGTTAGCGGCCGAGCAGTACTTC
.,TRBV21-1,.,TRBJ1-2,CASSKGGTPNYGYTF,TGTGCCAGCAGCAAAGGGGGGACTCCTAACTATGGCTACACCTTC
.,TRBV4-3,.,TRBJ1-2,CASSQDQGTYGYTF,TGCGCCAGCAGCCAAGATCAGGGCACCTATGGCTACACCTTC
.,TRBV27,.,TRBJ1-4,CASSFAGVGEKLFF,TGTGCCAGCAGTTTCGCGGGGGTAGGTGAAAAACTGTTTTTT
.,TRBV5-1,TRBD2,TRBJ2-7,CASSFGSGMVGEQYF,TGCGCCAGCAGCTTTGGTAGCGGGATGGTAGGCGAGCAGTACTTC
.,TRBV4-3,TRBD1,TRBJ2-6,CASSQDPTGQGHSGANVLTF,TGCGCCAGCAGCCAAGATCCCACAGGACAGGGACACTCTGGGGCCAACGTCCTGACTTTC
.,TRBV6-4,.,TRBJ2-1,CASLKSGVADGDEQFF,TGTGCCAGCCTTAAAAGTGGAGTAGCAGATGGAGATGAGCAGTTCTTC
.,TRBV4-2,TRBD1,TRBJ1-2,CASSLRGDSPNNYGYTF,TGTGCCAGCAGCCTCAGGGGGGACAGCCCCAACAACTATGGCTACACCTTC
.,TRBV19,TRBD1,TRBJ1-1,CASTLRGTGEEAFF,TGTGCCAGTACCCTCCGTGGGACAGGGGAGGAAGCTTTCTTT
.,TRBV7-2,.,TRBJ1-2,CASSLAGAGYTF,TGTGCCAGCAGCTTAGCGGGGGCCGGCTACACCTTC
.,TRBV19,.,TRBJ2-6,CASSMEEGITSGANVLTF,TGTGCCAGTAGTATGGAGGAAGGGATCACTTCTGGGGCCAACGTCCTGACTTTC
.,TRBV10-3,TRBD2,TRBJ2-7,CAISEPTSGREQYF,TGTGCCATCAGTGAGCCTACTAGCGGGAGGGAGCAGTACTTC
once,TRBV5-8,.,TRBJ2-1,CASSLFFGINEQFF,TGTGCCAGCAGCTTGTTCTTCGGGATCAATGAGCAGTTCTTC
.,TRBV19,.,TRBJ2-5,CASSIRGPRETQYF,TGTGCCAGTAGTATACGGGGTCCCCGGGAGACCCAGTACTTC
.,TRBV10-3,TRBD1,TRBJ1-2,CAISQGAQGYTF,TGTGCCATCAGCCAGGGGGCGCAGGGCTACACCTTC
.,TRBV5-1,TRBD1,TRBJ2-1,CASSAGQGLSNEQFF,TGCGCCAGCAGCGCGGGACAGGGTCTTTCCAATGAGCAGTTCTTC
.,TRBV29-1,.,TRBJ1-3,CSGSTSSGNTIYF,TGCAGCGGGTCCACGAGCTCTGGAAACACCATATATTTT
.,TRBV7-2,TRBD2,TRBJ2-1,CASRGAGGNEQFF,TGTGCCAGCAGGGGAGCGGGAGGTAATGAGCAGTTCTTC
.,TRBV10-3,.,TRBJ2-5,CAIREQGSKETQYF,TGTGCCATCAGGGAACAGGGAAGCAAGGAGACCCAGTACTTC
once,TRBV6-6,TRBD1,TRBJ2-7,CASSPPGQSSYEQYF,TGTGCCAGCAGTCCACCGGGACAGAGCTCCTACGAGCAGTACTTC
many,TRBV28,TRBD1,TRBJ1-2,CASSPGGSNYGYTF,TGTGCCAGCAGTCCAGGGGGTTCTAACTATGGCTACACCTTC
.,TRBV7-9,.,TRBJ2-3,CASSLSAPRDNRRDTQYF,TGTGCCAGCAGCCTCTCCGCGCCCCGGGACAATAGAAGGGATACGCAGTATTTT
.,TRBV29-1,.,TRBJ1-1,CSVGVGIGTEAFF,TGCAGCGTCGGGGTGGGGATCGGCACTGAAGCTTTCTTT
.,TRBV5-6,TRBD1,TRBJ1-6,CASSLLAGGISPLHF,TGTGCCAGCAGCTTGTTAGCAGGGGGCATTTCACCCCTCCACTTT
.,TRBV19,TRBD1,TRBJ2-3,CASSRDSTQAPTQYF,TGTGCCAGTAGCCGGGACAGCACTCAGGCTCCTACGCAGTATTTT
.,TRBV7-9,TRBD2,TRBJ2-1,CASSLNSGLGEQFF,TGTGCCAGCAGCTTAAATAGCGGACTAGGGGAGCAGTTCTTC
.,TRBV18,.,TRBJ1-2,CASSLRQSDGYTF,TGTGCCAGCTCCCTTAGACAGTCTGATGGCTACACCTTC
.,TRBV14,TRBD1,TRBJ2-6,CASSLGTGGSGANVLTF,TGTGCCAGCAGCCTCGGGACAGGGGGCTCTGGGGCCAACGTCCTGACTTTC
.,TRBV2,TRBD1,TRBJ2-7,CASSNDRAYEQYF,TGTGCCAGCAGCAACGACAGGGCCTACGAGCAGTACTTC
.,TRBV5-5,.,TRBJ1-1,CASSFGWRNTEAFF,TGTGCCAGCAGCTTCGGTTGGAGGAACACTGAAGCTTTCTTT
.,TRBV12-5,.,TRBJ2-3,CASGLSSTGTDTQYF,TGTGCTAGTGGTTTGAGTAGCACGGGCACAGATACGCAGTATTTT
.,TRBV6-1,.,TRBJ2-7,CASSEIRGGYEQYF,TGTGCCAGCAGTGAAATAAGGGGGGGATACGAGCAGTACTTC
.,TRBV28,.,TRBJ1-1,CASSLVARNTEAFF,TGTGCCAGCAGTTTAGTAGCCAGGAACACTGAAGCTTTCTTT
.,TRBV4-1,TRBD1,TRBJ2-3,CASSLIPTGGGTDTQYF,TGCGCCAGCAGCCTCATACCCACAGGGGGCGGAACAGATACGCAGTATTTT
.,TRBV19,TRBD1,TRBJ1-4,CASKKQGALTEKLFF,TGTGCCAGTAAGAAACAGGGGGCGCTTACGGAAAAACTGTTTTTT
.,TRBV4-3,.,TRBJ2-3,CASSLSGTVGTDTQYF,TGCGCCAGCAGCCTTAGCGGGACAGTAGGAACAGATACGCAGTATTTT
.,TRBV21-1,.,TRBJ2-1,CASSPRTSGGGYNEQFF,TGTGCCAGCAGTCCGCGCACATCGGGGGGCGGATACAATGAGCAGTTCTTC
few,TRBV5-5,TRBD2,TRBJ2-1,CASSFRGTSGNLRFF,TGTGCCAGCAGCTTTAGAGGGACTAGCGGGAATCTCAGGTTCTTC
many,TRBV5-1,.,TRBJ2-7,CASSYNQEQYF,TGCGCCAGCAGCTATAACCAGGAGCAGTACTTC
.,TRBV5-6,.,TRBJ2-7,CASSLTGVNEQYF,TGTGCCAGCAGCTTGACGGGAGTCAACGAGCAGTACTTC
.,TRBV5-1,TRBD2,TRBJ2-1,CASSSFGFTASGREQFF,TGCGCCAGCAGCTCGTTTGGTTTTACGGCTAGCGGGAGAGAGCAGTTCTTC
.,TRBV2,.,TRBJ1-3,CASRQTGPYGNTIYF,TGTGCCAGCAGGCAGACAGGTCCCTATGGAAACACCATATATTTT